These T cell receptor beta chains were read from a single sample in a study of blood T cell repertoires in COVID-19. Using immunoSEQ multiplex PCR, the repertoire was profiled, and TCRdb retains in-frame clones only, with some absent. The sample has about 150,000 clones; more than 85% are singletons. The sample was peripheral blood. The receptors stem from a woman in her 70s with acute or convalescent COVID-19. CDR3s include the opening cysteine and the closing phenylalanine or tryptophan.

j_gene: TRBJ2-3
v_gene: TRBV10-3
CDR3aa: CAISEGLAGGLSTDTQYF

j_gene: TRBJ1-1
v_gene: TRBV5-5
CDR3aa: CASSLGDRNRMNTEAFF

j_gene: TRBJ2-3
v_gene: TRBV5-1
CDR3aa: CASSLTDTQYF

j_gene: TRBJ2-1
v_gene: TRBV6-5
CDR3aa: CASSYGTSGGYNEQFF

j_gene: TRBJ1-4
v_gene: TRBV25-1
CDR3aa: CASSPGNEKLFF

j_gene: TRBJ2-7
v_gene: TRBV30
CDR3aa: CAWSPDNYEQYF

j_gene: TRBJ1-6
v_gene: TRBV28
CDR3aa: CASRAPGQRNSPLHF

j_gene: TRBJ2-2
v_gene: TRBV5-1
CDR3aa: CASSMTGAPNTGELFF

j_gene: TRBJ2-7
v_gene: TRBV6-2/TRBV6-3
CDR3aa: CASSYSETTQYF

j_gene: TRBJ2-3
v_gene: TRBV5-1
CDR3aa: CASSAADSSTDTQYF

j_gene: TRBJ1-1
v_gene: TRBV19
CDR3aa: CASSDSPNTEAFF

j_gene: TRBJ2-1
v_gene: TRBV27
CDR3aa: CASSSSGSSYNEQFF

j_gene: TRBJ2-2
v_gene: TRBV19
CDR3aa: CASRPLAGVTGELFF

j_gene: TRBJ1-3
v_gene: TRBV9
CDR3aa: CASSVAGTGNTIYF

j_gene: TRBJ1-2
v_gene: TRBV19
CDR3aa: CASSLGTYTNYGYTF

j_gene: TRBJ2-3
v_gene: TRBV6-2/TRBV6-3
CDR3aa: CASSPPRGSTDTQYF

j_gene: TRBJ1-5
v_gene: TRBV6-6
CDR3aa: CASSYSGGNQPQHF

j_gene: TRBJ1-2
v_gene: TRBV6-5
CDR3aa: CASSYEGLTYGYTF

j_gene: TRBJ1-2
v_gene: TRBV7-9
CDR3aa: CASSSAISGYGYTF

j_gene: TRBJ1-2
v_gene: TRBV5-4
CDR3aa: CASSQDSQARGYTF

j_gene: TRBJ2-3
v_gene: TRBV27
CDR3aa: CASSPIRQGRDTQYF

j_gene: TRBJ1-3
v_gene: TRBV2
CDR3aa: CASGQLISGNTIYF

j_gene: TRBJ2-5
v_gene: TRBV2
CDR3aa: CASSVDTGIQYF

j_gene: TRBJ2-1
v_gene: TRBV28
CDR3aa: CASTETGGAYNEQFF

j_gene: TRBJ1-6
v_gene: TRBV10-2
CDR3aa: CASSESRGGNSPLHF